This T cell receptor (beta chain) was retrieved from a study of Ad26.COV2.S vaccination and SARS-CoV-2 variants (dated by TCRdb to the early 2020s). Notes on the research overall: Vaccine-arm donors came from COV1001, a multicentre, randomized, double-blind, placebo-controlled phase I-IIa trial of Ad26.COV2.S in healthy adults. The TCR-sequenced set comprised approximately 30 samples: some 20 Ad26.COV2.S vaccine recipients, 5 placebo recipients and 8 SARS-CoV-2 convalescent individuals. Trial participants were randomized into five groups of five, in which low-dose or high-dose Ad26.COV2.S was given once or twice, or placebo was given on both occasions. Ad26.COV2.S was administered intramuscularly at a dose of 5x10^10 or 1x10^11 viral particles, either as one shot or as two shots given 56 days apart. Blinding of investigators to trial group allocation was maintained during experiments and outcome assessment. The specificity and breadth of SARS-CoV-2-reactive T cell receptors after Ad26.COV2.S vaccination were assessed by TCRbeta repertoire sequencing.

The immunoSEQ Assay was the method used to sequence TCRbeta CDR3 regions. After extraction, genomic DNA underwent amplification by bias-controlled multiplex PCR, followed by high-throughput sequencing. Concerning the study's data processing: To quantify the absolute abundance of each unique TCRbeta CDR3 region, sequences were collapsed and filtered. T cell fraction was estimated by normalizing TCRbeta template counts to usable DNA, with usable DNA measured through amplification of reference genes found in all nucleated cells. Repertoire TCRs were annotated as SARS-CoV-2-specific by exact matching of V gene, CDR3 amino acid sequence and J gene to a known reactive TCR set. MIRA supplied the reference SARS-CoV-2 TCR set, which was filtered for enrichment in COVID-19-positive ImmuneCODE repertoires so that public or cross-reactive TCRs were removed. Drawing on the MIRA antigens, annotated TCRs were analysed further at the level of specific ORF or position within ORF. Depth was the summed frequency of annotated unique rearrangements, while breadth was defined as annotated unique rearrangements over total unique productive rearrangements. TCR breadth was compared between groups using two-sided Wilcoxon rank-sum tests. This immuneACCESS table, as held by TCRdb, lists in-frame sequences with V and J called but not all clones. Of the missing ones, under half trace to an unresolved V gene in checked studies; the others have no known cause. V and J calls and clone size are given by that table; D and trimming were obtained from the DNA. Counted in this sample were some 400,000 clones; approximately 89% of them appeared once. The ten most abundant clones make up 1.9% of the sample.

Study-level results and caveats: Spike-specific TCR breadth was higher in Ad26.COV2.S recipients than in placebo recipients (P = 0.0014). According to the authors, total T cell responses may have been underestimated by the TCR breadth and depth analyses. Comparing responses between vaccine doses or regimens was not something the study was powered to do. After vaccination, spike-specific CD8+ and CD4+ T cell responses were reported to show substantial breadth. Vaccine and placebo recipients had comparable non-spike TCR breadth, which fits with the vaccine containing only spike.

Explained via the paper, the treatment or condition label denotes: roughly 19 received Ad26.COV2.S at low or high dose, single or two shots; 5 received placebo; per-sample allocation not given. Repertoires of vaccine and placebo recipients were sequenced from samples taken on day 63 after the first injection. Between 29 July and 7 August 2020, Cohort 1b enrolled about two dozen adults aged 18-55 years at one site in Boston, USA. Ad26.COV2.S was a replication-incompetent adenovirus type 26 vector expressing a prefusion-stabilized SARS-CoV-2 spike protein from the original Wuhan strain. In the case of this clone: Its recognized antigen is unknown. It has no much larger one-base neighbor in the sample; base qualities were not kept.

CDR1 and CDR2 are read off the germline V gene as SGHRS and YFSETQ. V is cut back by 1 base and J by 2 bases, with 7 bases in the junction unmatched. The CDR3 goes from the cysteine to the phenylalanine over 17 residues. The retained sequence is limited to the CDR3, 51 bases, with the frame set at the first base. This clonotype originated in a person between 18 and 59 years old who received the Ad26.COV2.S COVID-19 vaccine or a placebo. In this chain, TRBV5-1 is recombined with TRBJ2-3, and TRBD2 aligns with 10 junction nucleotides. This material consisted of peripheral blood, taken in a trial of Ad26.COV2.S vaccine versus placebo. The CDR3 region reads CASSLPLAGGITDTQYF. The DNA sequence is TGCGCCAGCAGCTTGCCTTTAGCGGGAGGAATCACAGATACGCAGTATTTT. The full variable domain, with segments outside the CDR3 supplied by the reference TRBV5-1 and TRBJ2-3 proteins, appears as KAGVTQTPRYLIKTRGQQVTLSCSPISGHRSVSWYQQTPGQGLQFLFEYFSETQRNKGNFPGRFSGRQFSNSRSEMNVSTLELGDSALYLCASSLPLAGGITDTQYFGPGTRLTVL.